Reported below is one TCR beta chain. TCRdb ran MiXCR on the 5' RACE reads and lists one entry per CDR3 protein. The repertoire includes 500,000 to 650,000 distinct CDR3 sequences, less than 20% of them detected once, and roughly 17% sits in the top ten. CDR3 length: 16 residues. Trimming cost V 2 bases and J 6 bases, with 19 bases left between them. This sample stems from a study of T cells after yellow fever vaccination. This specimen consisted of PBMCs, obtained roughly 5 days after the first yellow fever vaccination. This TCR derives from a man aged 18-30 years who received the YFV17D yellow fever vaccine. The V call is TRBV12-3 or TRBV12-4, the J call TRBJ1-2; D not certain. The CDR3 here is CASSLLRLGRTNGYTF. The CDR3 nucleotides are TGTGCCAGCAGTTTACTACGGTTGGGCAGGACCAATGGCTACACCTTC.